The next 23 T cell receptor beta chains were all read from a single sample in a study of blood T cell repertoires in COVID-19. Sequencing used immunoSEQ multiplex PCR; TCRdb keeps in-frame clones, though not all of them. Of roughly 250,000 clones in the sample, 70% to 85% were seen once. What was sequenced was peripheral blood. The receptors here all came from a human donor with COVID-19, enrolled during active disease. The donor label of this sample is uncertain.

V gene TRBV10-1 combines with J gene TRBJ2-4; TRBD2 is a possible D gene (6 bases). The V gene's germline CDR1 is WNHNN and CDR2 SYGVQD (reference sequence). The CDR3 consists of 13 residues. The V end lost 0 bases, the J end lost 6 bases, and 6 bases lay between the germline ends. The CDR3 sequence is CASSESGLNIQYF. Here the CDR3 DNA reads TGCGCCAGCAGTGAGTCGGGACTAAACATTCAGTACTTC.

The rearrangement uses TRBV30 and TRBJ1-4; no reliable D call. This CDR3 region has 16 residues. The V end was cut by 2 bases, the J end by 8 bases, with 21 bases between. Germline V lookup: CDR1 GTSNPN, CDR2 SVGIG (reference sequence). The DNA of the CDR3 is TGTGCCTGGAGTCCCCCTCGCGCGGGAATAGAGGAAAAACTGTTTTTT. This gives the protein CAWSPPRAGIEEKLFF.

This clone has more than one count but fewer than ten. The V and J genes are TRBV10-3 and TRBJ2-4, with D tentatively TRBD2 (5 bases). This CDR3 is built from 16 residues. V lost 2 bases, J lost 0 bases, and 11 bases lay in between. Per the germline V gene, CDR1 is ENHRY and CDR2 is SYGVKD. The CDR3 is CAISERTGLAKNIQYF. CDR3 nucleotides: TGTGCCATCAGTGAGCGTACGGGATTAGCCAAAAACATTCAGTACTTC.

The chain carries TRBV27 and TRBJ2-5; D is unresolved. The CDR3 has 14 amino acids. V lost 0 bases, J lost 3 bases, and 8 bases lay in between. CDR1 and CDR2 from the germline V gene are MNHEY and SMNVEV (reference sequence). This chain's CDR3 is CASSLSAHEETQYF. The CDR3 bases are TGTGCCAGCAGTTTATCCGCGCACGAAGAGACCCAGTACTTC.

The chain carries TRBV27 and TRBJ1-4, with 8 bases matching TRBD1. CDR3 size: 18 residues. Per germline, CDR1 MNHEY and CDR2 SMNVEV (reference sequence). J was trimmed by 7 bases and V by 4 bases; bases with no gene match: 17. CDR3 sequence: CASSSPRGAGTGSEKLFF. The CDR3 coding sequence is TGTGCCAGCAGTTCCCCCCGGGGAGCCGGGACAGGCAGTGAAAAACTGTTTTTT.

In regard to this clone: Other DNA sequences in this specimen translate into the identical CDR3. The chain is built from TRBV7-9 and TRBJ2-7; tentatively, D is TRBD2 (6 bases). From germline, CDR1 is SEHNR and CDR2 FQNEAQ (reference sequence). Trimming cost V 1 base and J 5 bases, with 12 bases left between them. The CDR3 is 14 amino acids. Here the CDR3 reads CASSLVGGQDEQYF. As DNA, the CDR3 is TGTGCCAGCAGCTTAGTTGGAGGGCAGGACGAGCAGTACTTC.

The rearrangement uses TRBV27 and TRBJ1-2, with TRBD1 matching over 9 bases. Germline V gives CDR1 MNHEY, CDR2 SMNVEV (reference sequence). With V trimmed by 0 bases and J by 4 bases, 6 bases remained unmatched. This CDR3 comprises 16 residues. This CDR3 is CASSLSGTGMVYGYTF. CDR3 coding DNA: TGTGCCAGCAGTTTATCAGGGACAGGGATGGTCTATGGCTACACCTTC.

This chain joins TRBV5-8 and TRBJ1-4; D perhaps matches TRBD1 (5 bases). Germline assignment: CDR1 SGHTS and CDR2 YDEGEE. This CDR3 comprises 16 residues. V was pared by 1 base and J by 8 bases, with 18 bases between. The CDR3 reads CASSLKGARGVEKLFF. CDR3 coding DNA: TGTGCCAGCAGCTTGAAGGGCGCAAGGGGTGTGGAAAAACTGTTTTTT.

This clone was recorded once. The rearrangement uses TRBV5-1 and TRBJ2-2; 7 positions agree with TRBD1. V lost 5 bases, J lost 4 bases, and 8 bases stayed unmatched. CDR1 SGHRS and CDR2 YFSETQ come from the germline V gene. CDR3 length: 15 residues. The DNA of the CDR3 is TGCGCCAGCAGACGAGGACAGGAGCGCACCGGGGAGCTGTTTTTT. Its protein is CASRRGQERTGELFF.

This chain connects TRBV6-5 to TRBJ1-3; D remains unclear. Trimming removed 0 bases at V and 1 base at J, with 7 bases between. The length of the CDR3 is 15 residues. CDR1 and CDR2 from the germline V gene are MNHEY and SVGAGI. The CDR3 coding sequence is TGTGCCAGCAGTTACTCGGTCCAGTCTGGAAACACCATATATTTT. Its protein is CASSYSVQSGNTIYF.

This clone appeared a few times. V and J are TRBV15 and TRBJ1-5, with TRBD1 as a possible D gene (5 bases). Germline CDR1 reads LNHNV; CDR2 reads YYDKDF (reference sequence). Trimming stripped 3 bases from V and 1 base from J, with 10 bases between. CDR3 length equals 15 residues. The CDR3 sequence is CATSRGGSSNQPQHF. Here the CDR3 DNA reads TGTGCCACCAGCAGGGGGGGATCAAGCAATCAGCCCCAGCATTTT.

The rearrangement joins TRBV5-4 to TRBJ2-7, with D perhaps matching TRBD1 (6 bases). This CDR3 is 15 amino acids long. V shed 4 bases and J shed 2 bases, with 16 bases lying between them. The V gene's germline CDR1 is SGHNT and CDR2 YYREEE (reference sequence). Here the CDR3 DNA reads TGTGCCAGCAGCCCTTCCCTGGACAGTACCTACGAGCAGTACTTC. This encodes CASSPSLDSTYEQYF.

The J gene is TRBJ1-6, the V gene TRBV9; D gene ambiguous. This CDR3 is 14 amino acids long. Between the trimmed V and J ends, which lost 3 bases and 0 bases, there was a span of 4 bases. The germline V gene encodes CDR1 SGDLS and CDR2 YYNGEE. The CDR3 region has the DNA TGTGCCAGCAGCGACAGCTCCTATAATTCACCCCTCCACTTT. Translating gives CASSDSSYNSPLHF. Combining the CDR3 with reference TRBV9 and TRBJ1-6 gives the whole variable domain DSGVTQTPKHLITATGQRVTLRCSPRSGDLSVYWYQQSLDQGLQFLIQYYNGEERAKGNILERFSAQQFPDLHSELNLSSLELGDSALYFCASSDSSYNSPLHFGNGTRLTVT.

The rearrangement links TRBV29-1 to TRBJ1-1; TRBD1 aligns across 11 bases. J gave up 4 bases and V 8 bases, and 3 bases lay outside the gene matches. The germline V gene encodes CDR1 SQVTM and CDR2 ANQGSEA. The CDR3 length is 12 residues. CDR3 DNA: TGCAGCACGGGACAGGGGGGCACTGAAGCTTTCTTT. It translates to CSTGQGGTEAFF.

This chain uses TRBV29-1 with TRBJ1-1; D unresolved. V gave up 7 bases and J gave up 0 bases, with 6 bases separating them. CDR1 is SQVTM and CDR2 is ANQGSEA in the germline V gene. The CDR3 length is 11 residues. CDR3 region: CSGSLNTEAFF. The DNA for the CDR3 is TGCAGCGGGAGCCTGAACACTGAAGCTTTCTTT. Based on the CDR3 plus reference TRBV29-1 and TRBJ1-1, the full variable domain is SAVISQKPSRDICQRGTSLTIQCQVDSQVTMMFWYRQQPGQSLTLIATANQGSEATYESGFVIDKFPISRPNLTFSTLTVSNMSPEDSSIYLCSGSLNTEAFFGQGTRLTVV.

This chain links TRBV28 with TRBJ1-5; D might be TRBD1 (5 bases). Germline CDR1 and CDR2: MDHEN and SYDVKM. With 3 bases removed from V and 2 bases from J, the gap between germline ends came to 14 bases. CDR3 length: 16 residues. This chain's CDR3 is CASSFIGGAGNQPQHF. The CDR3 DNA reads TGTGCCAGCAGTTTTATCGGAGGGGCGGGCAATCAGCCCCAGCATTTT.

The rearrangement links TRBV6-5 to TRBJ2-7; D is perhaps TRBD1 (6 bases). The CDR3 runs 16 residues. The ends were cut back, 0 bases at V and 0 bases at J, with 12 bases in the middle. CDR1 is MNHEY, CDR2 SVGAGI, per germline. The CDR3 loop reads CASSYSDRPTSYEQYF. The CDR3 nucleotides are TGTGCCAGCAGTTACTCCGACAGGCCGACCTCCTACGAGCAGTACTTC.

The rearrangement links TRBV29-1 to TRBJ2-5; no definite D call. V lost 4 bases and J lost 0, with 6 bases in between. The CDR3 extends over 12 amino acids. Germline values: CDR1 SQVTM, CDR2 ANQGSEA. DNA of the CDR3: TGCAGCGTTGCCGTAAACCAAGAGACCCAGTACTTC. Its translation is CSVAVNQETQYF. Full variable domain (rest looked up from reference TRBV29-1 and TRBJ2-5): SAVISQKPSRDICQRGTSLTIQCQVDSQVTMMFWYRQQPGQSLTLIATANQGSEATYESGFVIDKFPISRPNLTFSTLTVSNMSPEDSSIYLCSVAVNQETQYFGPGTRLLVL.

The rearrangement uses TRBV10-3 and TRBJ1-1, with unresolved D. This CDR3 region has 14 residues. Germline V gives CDR1 ENHRY, CDR2 SYGVKD. Between the trimmed V and J ends, which lost 10 bases and 0 bases, there was a span of 15 bases. For the CDR3, the DNA is TGTGCCACCCACGGCCCCGGGATGAACACTGAAGCTTTCTTT. This sequence encodes CATHGPGMNTEAFF.

This sequence joins TRBV27 and TRBJ2-1; 9 nucleotides line up with TRBD2. Germline V gene sequence: CDR1 MNHEY, CDR2 SMNVEV (reference sequence). J was trimmed by 7 bases and V by 6 bases; bases with no gene match: 10. The CDR3 is made up of 15 amino acids. Here the CDR3 DNA reads TGTGCCAGCAGGGGTAGCGGGGGAGTTTGGAATGAGCAGTTCTTC. Its protein is CASRGSGGVWNEQFF.

The CDR3 region is CASREDRGADTQYF. Here the CDR3 DNA reads TGTGCCAGCAGGGAGGACAGGGGTGCAGATACGCAGTATTTT. The V gene is TRBV5-4, the J gene TRBJ2-3, with 9 bases fitting TRBD1. Germline V lookup: CDR1 SGHNT, CDR2 YYREEE (reference sequence). This CDR3 contains 14 residues. With V trimmed by 5 bases and J by 4 bases, 5 bases remained unmatched.

Only one count was recorded for this clone. The V gene is TRBV7-3, the J gene TRBJ2-2; TRBD2 agrees at 14 bases. The germline gives CDR1 SGHTA, CDR2 FQGTGA. V was pared by 5 bases and J by 7 bases, with 6 bases of the junction left unmatched. This CDR3 region has 16 residues. This CDR3 is CASSLGLAGAIGELFF. DNA of the CDR3: TGTGCCAGCAGCCTGGGACTAGCGGGAGCTATCGGGGAGCTGTTTTTT.

This clone was seen repeatedly, ten times or more. This chain uses TRBV28 with TRBJ1-5; D might be TRBD1 (5 bases). The V end was cut by 5 bases, the J end by 0 bases, with 14 bases between. Germline V gene sequence: CDR1 MDHEN, CDR2 SYDVKM. The CDR3 has 16 amino acids. The CDR3 nucleotides are TGTGCCAGCAGTGCAGGGCCTAGAAATAGCAATCAGCCCCAGCATTTT. Translation: CASSAGPRNSNQPQHF.